The T cell receptor beta chain described here comes from a study of shared clonotypes between healthy human individuals. Whole-study findings and limits: Generation probabilities were higher for clonotypes shared across all four sorted-subset donors than for unshared ones. It was expected that sequencing depth would affect clonotype sharing among donors.

Naive CD8 populations comprised CD45RO-negative cells positively selected for CCR7, excluding terminally differentiated effector memory CD45RA+ cells. The germline gives CDR1 SEHNR, CDR2 FQNEAQ (reference sequence). The CDR3 extends over 18 amino acids. Deletions cut 2 bases from V and 1 base from J, with 20 bases between. Remarks on this clone: No antigen is known for it.

For every subset, genomic DNA was evenly distributed across several immunoSEQ plates. Profiling relied on immunoSEQ multiplex PCR, and the TCRdb table lists in-frame clones only, not all of them. Found here are hundreds of thousands of clones, over 90% of them singletons; the top ten hold approximately 25%. The chain uses TRBV7-9 and TRBJ1-1; possible D gene TRBD1, 5 bases. The sequenced sample consisted of naive CD8+ T cells sorted from blood. The clonotype comes from a young man in good health. CDR3 nucleotides: TGTGCCAGCAGCTTACTGGGAGGGGCGACCTTAGGGAACACTGAAGCTTTCTTT. It specifies CASSLLGGATLGNTEAFF.